These 20 T cell receptor beta chains share one sample of origin, sequenced in a study of early T cells in non-severe SARS-CoV-2 infection. Each CDR3 protein is one row after TCRdb ran MiXCR on the 5' RACE reads. The repertoire holds 25,000 to 30,000 distinct CDR3 sequences, with 5.4% as singletons. The specimen sequenced was whole blood. The receptors originated from an adult who was a healthcare worker with PCR-confirmed SARS-CoV-2 infection or an uninfected control (not recorded which).

Relative to its sample, this clonotype is medium-sized. The gene calls are TRBV7-2 and TRBJ2-3; perhaps TRBD2 as D (6 bases). V was cut by 5 bases and J by 0 bases, with 15 bases left in between. The CDR3 runs to 16 residues. Looked up from germline, CDR1 is SGHTA and CDR2 is FQGNSA. For the CDR3, the DNA is TGTGCCAGCAGCCGTAGCGGTTACCCTAGCACAGATACGCAGTATTTT. Its translation is CASSRSGYPSTDTQYF.

This clonotype was seen ten or more times. The genes are TRBV12-3 or TRBV12-4 and TRBJ2-1; no clear D. With 2 bases removed from V and 8 bases from J, the gap between germline ends came to 13 bases. The CDR3 loop spans 14 amino acids. In DNA form, the CDR3 reads TGTGCCAGCAGTTTAAGCGCAGCCGGTGATGAGCAGTTCTTC. Amino acid sequence: CASSLSAAGDEQFF.

The sample holds many counts of this clonotype. The chain has TRBV30 and TRBJ1-3; a weak D match, TRBD1 (6 bases). Trimming cost V 3 bases and J 4 bases, with 16 bases left between them. Germline V gives CDR1 GTSNPN, CDR2 SVGIG (reference sequence). This CDR3 comprises 15 residues. Here the CDR3 DNA reads TGTGCCTGGAGGGATCCGGGGGCGCAAGGAAACACCATATATTTT. Translated: CAWRDPGAQGNTIYF.

This clonotype was recorded at least ten times. This chain links TRBV28 with TRBJ1-2; D is uncertain. V lost 5 bases and J lost 2, with 15 bases in between. This CDR3 spans 15 amino acids. Germline CDR1 is MDHEN and CDR2 is SYDVKM. The CDR3 protein is CASSSPREANYGYTF. The CDR3 region has the DNA TGTGCCAGCAGTAGCCCTAGGGAGGCCAACTATGGCTACACCTTC.

This clonotype has ten or more counts. The junction does not match germline at one end; this may be a read error. The rearrangement links TRBV28 to TRBJ2-7; perhaps TRBD1 as D (6 bases). CDR3 length: 11 amino acids. CDR1 MDHEN and CDR2 SYDVKM come from the germline V gene. DNA of the CDR3: TGTGCCAGCAGTTTGGGGACGGGACAATTCTTC. Translation gives CASSLGTGQFF.

This clonotype occurred a few times. V and J are TRBV9 and TRBJ2-4; a possible D gene is TRBD1 (6 bases). The germline gives CDR1 SGDLS, CDR2 YYNGEE. The CDR3 is 15 amino acids. With 4 bases removed from V and 2 bases from J, the gap between germline ends came to 13 bases. In DNA form, the CDR3 reads TGTGCCAGCAGCCCGAACAGGGAACCCAAAAACATTCAGTACTTC. Its translation: CASSPNREPKNIQYF.

Many counts were recorded for this clonotype. The chain joins TRBV5-1 to TRBJ1-1; maybe TRBD1 (5 bases). Germline CDR1 is SGHRS and CDR2 is YFSETQ. V lost 0 bases, J lost 7 bases, and 13 bases lay in between. The CDR3 totals 14 residues. The CDR3 region has the DNA TGCGCCAGCAGCTTGGGGGGGTCGACTCGTGAAGCTTTCTTT. Protein: CASSLGGSTREAFF.

In its sample, this clonotype was seen many times. The chain is built from TRBV15 and TRBJ2-4; D might be TRBD2 (6 bases). The V end was cut by 0 bases, the J end by 0 bases, with 15 bases between. The CDR3 is 18 residues long. Germline loops: CDR1 LNHNV, CDR2 YYDKDF (reference sequence). CDR3 sequence (DNA): TGTGCCACCAGCAGAGATAGGGAGGAGCATCTAGCCAAAAACATTCAGTACTTC. It specifies CATSRDREEHLAKNIQYF.

This clonotype has at least ten counts. CDR3 coding DNA: TGTGCCTGGAGGCAACAGGGAGCCGGAGATACGCAGTATTTT. Protein: CAWRQQGAGDTQYF. This chain uses TRBV30 with TRBJ2-3; TRBD1 is a possible D gene (6 bases). Between the trimmed V and J ends, which lost 3 bases and 5 bases, there was a span of 15 bases. Germline CDR1 GTSNPN, CDR2 SVGIG (reference sequence). CDR3 length: 14 residues. Full variable domain (missing parts from reference TRBV30 and TRBJ2-3): SQTIHQWPATLVQPVGSPLSLECTVEGTSNPNLYWYRQAAGRGLQLLFYSVGIGQISSEVPQNLSASRPQDRQFILSSKKLLLSDSGFYLCAWRQQGAGDTQYFGPGTRLTVL.

This clonotype is classed as medium-sized (0.01 to 0.1%). The chain carries TRBV20-1 and TRBJ2-7; D gene uncertain. The germline gives CDR1 DFQATT, CDR2 SNEGSKA (reference sequence). The ends were cut back, 5 bases at V and 0 bases at J, with 14 bases in the middle. The CDR3 length is 14 residues. The CDR3 DNA reads TGCAGTGCTGCCGCCGACATCAACTCCTACGAGCAGTACTTC. Amino acids: CSAAADINSYEQYF.

At least ten counts were recorded for this clonotype. The chain has TRBV5-5 and TRBJ2-5; no definite D call. From germline, CDR1 is SGHKS and CDR2 YYEKEE (reference sequence). Trimming took off 6 bases at V and 1 base at J, with 10 bases between the two ends. The CDR3 loop spans 13 amino acids. CDR3 sequence reads: CASNRAFQETQYF. CDR3 bases: TGTGCCAGCAACCGGGCCTTCCAAGAGACCCAGTACTTC.

This clonotype was found many times. A read error may account for a junction end that differs from germline. The J gene is TRBJ1-1, the V gene TRBV7-6, with D maybe TRBD1 (5 bases). CDR3 size: 14 residues. Germline V gene sequence: CDR1 SGHVS, CDR2 FNYEAQ. CDR3 coding DNA: TGTGCCAGCAGCCCTTTGAAACGACAGTCTCCCGTCGCCTTT. It encodes CASSPLKRQSPVAF. Combining the CDR3 with reference TRBV7-6 and TRBJ1-1 gives the whole variable domain GAGVSQSPRYKVTKRGQDVALRCDPISGHVSLYWYRQALGQGPEFLTYFNYEAQQDKSGLPNDRFSAERPEGSISTLTIQRTEQRDSAMYRCASSPLKRQSPVAFGQGTRLTVV.

In its sample, this clonotype is medium-sized (0.01 to 0.1%). The rearrangement uses TRBV24-1 and TRBJ1-5; D unclear. The CDR3 covers 14 residues. The germline V and J ends were trimmed by 7 bases and 0 bases, with 9 bases remaining between them. The V gene's germline CDR1 is KGHDR and CDR2 SFDVKD. The CDR3 protein is CATRRFSSNQPQHF. CDR3 bases: TGTGCCACCAGAAGGTTTTCTAGCAATCAGCCCCAGCATTTT.

This clonotype was observed many times. The V and J genes are TRBV6-6 and TRBJ1-1; D gene uncertain. The CDR3 totals 14 residues. The germline V and J ends were trimmed by 5 bases and 3 bases, with 13 bases remaining between them. Germline CDR1 reads MNHNY; CDR2 reads SVGAGI (reference sequence). CDR3 DNA sequence: TGTGCCAGCAGTCTCATGCAAGGGTACACTGAAGCTTTCTTT. Its protein product is CASSLMQGYTEAFF.

The V gene is TRBV27, the J gene TRBJ2-7; D might be TRBD2 (5 bases). Germline CDR1 is MNHEY and CDR2 is SMNVEV (reference sequence). Trimming left V 8 bases short and J 0 bases short, with 14 bases between. The CDR3 length is 14 residues. This CDR3 is CASSETTNSYEQYF. As DNA, the CDR3 is TGTGCCAGCTCGGAGACTACAAACTCCTACGAGCAGTACTTC.

A few counts support this clonotype. V is TRBV18 and J is TRBJ2-3; D remains ambiguous. Between the trimmed V and J ends, which lost 0 bases and 1 base, there was a span of 8 bases. The CDR3 loop spans 15 amino acids. CDR1 is KGHSH, CDR2 LQKENI, per germline. CDR3 sequence: CASSPPLIGTDTQYF. Written as DNA, the CDR3 is TGTGCCAGCTCACCACCGCTAATAGGCACAGATACGCAGTATTTT. The full variable domain, its missing parts supplied by reference TRBV18 and TRBJ2-3, is NAGVMQNPRHLVRRRGQEARLRCSPMKGHSHVYWYRQLPEEGLKFMVYLQKENIIDESGMPKERFSAEFPKEGPSILRIQQVVRGDSAAYFCASSPPLIGTDTQYFGPGTRLTVL.

The sample holds a few counts of this clonotype. The rearrangement joins TRBV12-3 or TRBV12-4 to TRBJ2-1; 9 bases match TRBD2. This CDR3 spans 15 amino acids. With 2 bases clipped from V and 12 bases from J, the junction kept 11 bases outside the gene matches. This chain's CDR3 is CASSLPSGVQEGQFF. The CDR3, as DNA: TGTGCCAGCAGTTTACCTAGCGGGGTCCAGGAAGGGCAGTTCTTC.

Concerning this clonotype: Being one base from a much bigger clone, this may be a read error. The V gene is TRBV6-2 or TRBV6-3, the J gene TRBJ2-1; D is perhaps TRBD2 (6 bases). The CDR3 covers 15 residues. Per germline, CDR1 MNHEY and CDR2 SVGEGT. The CDR3 nucleotides are TGTGCCAGCAGTTACGGGCGGGGTACCTACAGTGAGCAGTTCTTC. Amino acids: CASSYGRGTYSEQFF.

This clonotype occurred many times. The V call is TRBV4-3, the J call TRBJ2-1, with D tentatively TRBD2 (5 bases). The CDR3 extends over 17 amino acids. Trimming shortened V by 0 bases and J by 5 bases, and 17 bases separated the two germline ends. Germline V gene sequence: CDR1 LGHNA, CDR2 YSLEER. CDR3 loop: CASSQEGSDYLNNEQFF. As DNA, the CDR3 is TGCGCCAGCAGCCAAGAGGGTAGTGACTACCTAAACAATGAGCAGTTCTTC.

Worth noting for this clonotype: Given a much more abundant clone one base away, this may be a read error. The rearrangement links TRBV2 to TRBJ1-5; D is perhaps TRBD1 (6 bases). Germline V gene sequence: CDR1 SNHLY, CDR2 FYNNEI. V was clipped by 10 bases and J by 6 bases, with 16 bases between them. This CDR3 spans 13 amino acids. The CDR3 is CANSPTGFQPQHF. In DNA form, the CDR3 reads TGTGCCAACAGCCCGACAGGTTTTCAGCCCCAGCATTTT. Full variable domain (missing parts from reference TRBV2 and TRBJ1-5): EPEVTQTPSHQVTQMGQEVILRCVPISNHLYFYWYRQILGQKVEFLVSFYNNEISEKSEIFDDQFSVERPDGSNFTLKIRSTKLEDSAMYFCANSPTGFQPQHFGDGTRLSIL.